This TCR beta chain is from a study of beta chain features in type 1 diabetes. Since all of the isolated RNA was reverse transcribed, expressed TCRB transcripts were what got sequenced. Sequenced by immunoSEQ multiplex PCR; TCRdb stores in-frame clones only, minus some. Of 130,000 to 150,000 clones in the sample, under 60% are singletons; the top ten hold approximately 0.4%. The germline V gene encodes CDR1 SGHRS and CDR2 YFSETQ. The CDR3 runs 19 residues. Trimming removed 3 bases from V and 4 bases from J; junction bases left unmatched: 15. The sample consisted of Tregs from blood. The TCR was taken from a man between 18 and 35 years old in good health. This chain uses TRBV5-1 with TRBJ2-1; 11 nucleotides align to TRBD2. CDR3 loop: CASSSIPKTSGTLYNEQFF. CDR3 nucleotides: TGCGCCAGCAGCTCAATTCCTAAGACTAGCGGGACCCTATACAATGAGCAGTTCTTC. The full variable domain, with the rest looked up from reference TRBV5-1 and TRBJ2-1, is KAGVTQTPRYLIKTRGQQVTLSCSPISGHRSVSWYQQTPGQGLQFLFEYFSETQRNKGNFPGRFSGRQFSNSRSEMNVSTLELGDSALYLCASSSIPKTSGTLYNEQFFGPGTRLTVL.